A selection of T cell receptor beta chains follows, all from one sample in a study of T cells after yellow fever vaccination. Each CDR3 protein is one row after TCRdb ran MiXCR on the 5' RACE reads. The sample lists some 120,000 distinct CDR3 sequences; over 12% were seen once. Specimen: CD8+ T cells sorted from PBMCs, collected 5 days after the yellow fever booster vaccination. The receptors stem from a young man who received the YFV17D yellow fever vaccine. Each CDR3 is given with its conserved first and last residue. The D gene is left open where the match is weak. A clone size is listed for some rows: how often the clone was seen (once, few, many), or a class if it is expanded.

cdr3_length	v_call	clone_size	j_call	d_call	cdr3_aa	cdr3_nt
19	TRBV28	once	TRBJ2-3	NA	CASSSTVGSGTGFAVTKYF	NA
15	TRBV5-1	few	TRBJ2-5	TRBD2	CASSLKRGGMETQYF	TGCGCCAGCAGCTTAAAGCGGGGGGGCATGGAGACCCAGTACTTC
15	TRBV4-1	few	TRBJ1-1	TRBD1	CASSQPGQGHTEAFF	TGCGCCAGCAGCCAACCCGGACAGGGGCACACTGAAGCTTTCTTT
14	TRBV27	few	TRBJ1-5	NA	CASSLTSGGQPQHF	TGTGCCAGCAGTTTAACCTCGGGGGGGCAGCCCCAGCATTTT
14	TRBV4-1	NA	TRBJ1-2	TRBD1	CASSHGTGNYGYTF	TGCGCCAGCAGCCACGGGACAGGAAACTATGGCTACACCTTC
15	TRBV5-1	NA	TRBJ2-3	TRBD2	CASSPTKLAADTQYF	TGCGCCAGCAGCCCGACTAAACTAGCGGCAGATACGCAGTATTTT
13	TRBV6-4	NA	TRBJ1-1	NA	CASSDGENTEAFF	TGTGCCAGCAGTGACGGGGAGAACACTGAAGCTTTCTTT
10	TRBV7-9	NA	TRBJ2-2	NA	CASSQGELFF	TGTGCCAGCAGCCAAGGGGAGCTGTTTTTT
16	TRBV7-2	NA	TRBJ2-2	NA	CASSLAFTPGTGELFF	TGTGCCAGCAGCTTAGCGTTCACGCCGGGCACCGGGGAGCTGTTTTTT
13	TRBV5-1	NA	TRBJ1-1	NA	CASSTVGSAEAFF	TGCGCCAGCAGCACGGTAGGGTCCGCTGAAGCTTTCTTT
15	TRBV5-1	NA	TRBJ2-1	NA	CASSLGSDLLNEQFF	TGCGCCAGCAGCTTGGGGTCAGACCTTCTCAATGAGCAGTTCTTC
15	TRBV9	NA	TRBJ1-2	NA	CASSVETELLSGYTF	TGTGCCAGCAGCGTAGAGACAGAACTTTTGAGTGGCTACACCTTC
15	TRBV9	NA	TRBJ1-4	TRBD1	CASSGGQLNNEKLFF	TGTGCCAGCAGCGGGGGACAGCTGAACAATGAAAAACTGTTTTTT
16	TRBV5-1	few	TRBJ1-1	NA	CASSPRGAGENTEAFF	TGCGCCAGCAGCCCCCGGGGGGCAGGAGAAAACACTGAAGCTTTCTTT
15	TRBV4-1	NA	TRBJ2-7	TRBD2	CASRRGLAGGDEQYF	TGCGCCAGCAGACGGGGACTAGCGGGGGGTGACGAGCAGTACTTC
17	TRBV7-9	NA	TRBJ2-1	TRBD2	CASSLGMAGLAAYEQFF	TGTGCCAGCAGCTTAGGGATGGCGGGACTAGCGGCTTATGAGCAGTTCTTC
15	TRBV28	NA	TRBJ1-5	TRBD1	CASRPGQGMNQPQHF	TGTGCCAGCAGACCGGGACAGGGGATGAATCAGCCCCAGCATTTT
16	TRBV19	few	TRBJ2-3	TRBD2	CASSTDSGGITDTQYF	TGTGCCAGTAGTACGGATAGCGGGGGGATCACAGATACGCAGTATTTT
13	TRBV27	NA	TRBJ1-1	NA	CASRVASNTEAFF	TGTGCCAGCAGGGTAGCGTCCAACACTGAAGCTTTCTTT
15	TRBV4-3	NA	TRBJ1-1	TRBD1	CASSRWDRANTEAFF	TGCGCCAGCAGCCGGTGGGACAGGGCGAACACTGAAGCTTTCTTT
15	TRBV5-5	NA	TRBJ2-3	NA	CASSLGGRGTDTQYF	TGTGCCAGCAGCTTGGGGGGTCGGGGCACAGATACGCAGTATTTT
13	TRBV9	few	TRBJ1-1	NA	CASSPRIWTEAFF	TGTGCCAGCAGCCCCCGAATTTGGACTGAAGCTTTCTTT
12	TRBV12-3/TRBV12-4	few	TRBJ2-5	NA	CASRGDQETQYF	TGTGCCAGCAGAGGCGATCAAGAGACCCAGTACTTC
16	TRBV6-5	once	TRBJ2-2	TRBD1	CASSYSQGAITGELFF	TGTGCCAGCAGTTACTCACAGGGGGCGATCACCGGGGAGCTGTTTTTT
14	TRBV7-9	few	TRBJ1-2	NA	CASEEKGMTYGYTF	TGTGCCAGCGAAGAGAAGGGGATGACCTATGGCTACACCTTC
19	TRBV4-3	NA	TRBJ2-7	TRBD1	CASSQDRTGHALMTYEQYF	TGCGCCAGCAGCCAAGATAGGACAGGACACGCGCTGATGACCTACGAGCAGTACTTC
16	TRBV4-3	few	TRBJ2-7	TRBD2	CASSQIAGGRAYEQYF	TGCGCCAGCAGCCAAATCGCGGGGGGCCGTGCTTACGAGCAGTACTTC
14	TRBV27	NA	TRBJ1-5	NA	CASSLLRGGQPQHF	TGTGCCAGCAGTTTATTGCGGGGGGGCCAGCCCCAGCATTTT